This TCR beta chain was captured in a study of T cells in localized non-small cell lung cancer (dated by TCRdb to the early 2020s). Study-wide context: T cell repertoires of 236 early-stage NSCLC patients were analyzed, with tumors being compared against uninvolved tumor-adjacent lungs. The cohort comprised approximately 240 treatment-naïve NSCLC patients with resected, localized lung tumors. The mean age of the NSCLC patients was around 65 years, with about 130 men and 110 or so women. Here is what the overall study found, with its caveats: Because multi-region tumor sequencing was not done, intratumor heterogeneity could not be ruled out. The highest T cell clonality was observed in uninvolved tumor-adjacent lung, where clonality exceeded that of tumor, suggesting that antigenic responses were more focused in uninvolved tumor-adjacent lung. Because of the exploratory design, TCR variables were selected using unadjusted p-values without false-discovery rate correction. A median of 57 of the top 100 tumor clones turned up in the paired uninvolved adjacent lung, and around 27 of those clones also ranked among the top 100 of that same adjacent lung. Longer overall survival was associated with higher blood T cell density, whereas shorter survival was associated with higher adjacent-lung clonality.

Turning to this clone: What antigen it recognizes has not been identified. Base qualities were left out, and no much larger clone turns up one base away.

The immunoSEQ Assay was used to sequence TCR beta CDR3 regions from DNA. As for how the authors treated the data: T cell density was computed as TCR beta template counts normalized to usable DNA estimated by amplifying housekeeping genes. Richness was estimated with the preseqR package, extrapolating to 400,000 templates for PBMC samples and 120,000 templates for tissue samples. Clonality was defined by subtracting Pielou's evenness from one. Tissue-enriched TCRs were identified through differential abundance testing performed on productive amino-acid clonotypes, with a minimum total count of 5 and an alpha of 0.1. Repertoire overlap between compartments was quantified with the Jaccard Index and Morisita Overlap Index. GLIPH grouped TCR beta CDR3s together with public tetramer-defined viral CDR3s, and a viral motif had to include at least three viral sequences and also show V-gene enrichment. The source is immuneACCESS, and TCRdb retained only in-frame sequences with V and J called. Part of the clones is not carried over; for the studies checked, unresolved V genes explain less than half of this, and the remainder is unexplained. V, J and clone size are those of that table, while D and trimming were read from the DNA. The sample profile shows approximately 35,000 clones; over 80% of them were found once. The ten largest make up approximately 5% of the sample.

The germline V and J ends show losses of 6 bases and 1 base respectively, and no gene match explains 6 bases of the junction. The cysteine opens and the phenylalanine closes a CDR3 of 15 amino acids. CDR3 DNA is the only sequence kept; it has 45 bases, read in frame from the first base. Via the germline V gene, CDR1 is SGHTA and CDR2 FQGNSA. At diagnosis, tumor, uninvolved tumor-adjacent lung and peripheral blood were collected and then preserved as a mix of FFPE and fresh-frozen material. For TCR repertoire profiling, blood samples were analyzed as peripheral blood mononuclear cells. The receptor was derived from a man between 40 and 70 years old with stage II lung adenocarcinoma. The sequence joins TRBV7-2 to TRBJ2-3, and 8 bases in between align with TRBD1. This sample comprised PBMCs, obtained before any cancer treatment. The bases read TGTGCCAGCAGGCTGACAGGGGTTGGCACAGATACGCAGTATTTT. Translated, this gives CASRLTGVGTDTQYF.